These T cell receptor beta chains were read from a single sample in a study of cytomegalovirus exposure and HLA in healthy donors. Sequenced by immunoSEQ multiplex PCR; TCRdb stores in-frame clones only, minus some. The table records over 110,000 clones, around three quarters of them present only once. Sequencing used PBMCs. The receptor set was obtained from a woman aged 40 to 50 in good health and CMV-seropositive. Both conserved end residues are part of each CDR3. D genes are given only for firm matches. Some rows have no size entry. The others give once, few or many, or a class for an expanded clone.

j_call v_call clone_size d_call cdr3_aa cdr3_nt
TRBJ1-2 TRBV27 NA TRBD1 CASSPTGATYGYTF TGTGCCAGCAGTCCCACAGGGGCTACCTATGGCTACACCTTC
TRBJ2-1 TRBV28 NA TRBD2 CASSLSGVSYNEQFF TGTGCCAGCAGTTTGAGCGGGGTCTCCTACAATGAGCAGTTCTTC
TRBJ2-2 TRBV7-9 NA NA CSSTQSEGGELFF TGTTCCAGCACCCAATCGGAGGGCGGGGAGCTGTTTTTT
TRBJ2-7 TRBV19 NA TRBD1 CASSPGTGGISYEQYF TGTGCCAGTAGTCCAGGGACAGGGGGAATTTCCTACGAGCAGTACTTC
TRBJ2-7 TRBV29-1 NA NA CSVSREYEQYF TGCAGCGTTTCGAGGGAATACGAGCAGTACTTC
TRBJ1-1 TRBV15 NA NA CATSRDGGYTEAFF TGTGCCACCAGCAGAGATGGCGGATACACTGAAGCTTTCTTT
TRBJ1-4 TRBV18 few TRBD1 CASSLSRDRGGEKLFF TGTGCCAGCTCCCTATCCCGGGACAGGGGCGGTGAAAAACTGTTTTTT
TRBJ2-4 TRBV5-1 once TRBD1 CASSGETGVGQNIQYF TGCGCCAGCAGCGGTGAAACAGGGGTCGGTCAAAACATTCAGTACTTC
TRBJ2-2 TRBV12-5 NA TRBD2 CASGLARTRVSGELFF TGTGCTAGTGGTTTGGCCCGGACTAGGGTTAGCGGGGAGCTGTTTTTT
TRBJ2-7 TRBV6-1 once NA CASSAGVHEQYF TGTGCCAGCAGTGCAGGGGTCCACGAGCAGTACTTC
TRBJ2-5 TRBV7-6 NA TRBD1 CASSLFPGQEETQYF TGTGCCAGCAGCTTATTCCCCGGACAGGAAGAGACCCAGTACTTC
TRBJ2-1 TRBV27 NA TRBD2 CASRETSGRSRNEQFF TGTGCCAGTCGGGAGACTAGCGGGAGAAGTCGCAATGAGCAGTTCTTC
TRBJ1-1 TRBV10-3 NA TRBD1 CAISGGPGDRTEAFF TGTGCCATCAGTGGGGGACCGGGGGACAGGACTGAAGCTTTCTTT
TRBJ2-1 TRBV7-2 NA NA CASSQGPGFYNEQFF TGTGCCAGCAGCCAAGGGCCGGGATTTTACAATGAGCAGTTCTTC
TRBJ2-6 TRBV6-5 NA NA CASSLWEAGANVLTF TGTGCCAGCAGTCTATGGGAGGCTGGGGCCAACGTCCTGACTTTC
TRBJ2-7 TRBV29-1 NA NA CSVRKGLGPYEQYF TGCAGCGTTCGGAAGGGACTCGGCCCCTACGAGCAGTACTTC
TRBJ1-6 TRBV5-1 NA NA CASSLKPGESSPLHF TGCGCCAGCAGCTTGAAACCAGGGGAGAGTTCACCCCTCCACTTT
TRBJ2-3 TRBV6-5 NA NA CASSYSGTSTDTQYF TGTGCCAGCAGTTACTCCGGGACTAGCACAGATACGCAGTATTTT
TRBJ2-1 TRBV15 NA TRBD1 CATSRDRTGGSNEQFF TGTGCCACCAGCAGAGATCGGACAGGGGGTAGTAATGAGCAGTTCTTC
TRBJ2-7 TRBV6-1 NA NA CASSPLTGIAYEQYF TGTGCCAGCAGCCCCCTGACAGGAATCGCCTACGAGCAGTACTTC
TRBJ1-1 TRBV28 NA NA CASSSASDSWNTEAFF TGTGCCAGCAGTTCCGCTTCGGACAGTTGGAACACTGAAGCTTTCTTT
TRBJ2-1 TRBV29-1 many NA CSVERDSSYNEQFF TGCAGCGTTGAGAGGGACTCCTCCTACAATGAGCAGTTCTTC
TRBJ2-5 TRBV19 NA NA CASRAQGLGETQYF TGTGCCAGTCGCGCTCAGGGGCTGGGAGAGACCCAGTACTTC
TRBJ2-2 TRBV29-1 few NA CSVASAAGELFF TGCAGCGTTGCGAGTGCGGCCGGGGAGCTGTTTTTT
TRBJ1-6 TRBV2 few NA CARRGLSSPLHF TGTGCCAGGCGGGGGTTGTCTTCACCCCTCCACTTT
TRBJ1-4 TRBV7-9 NA TRBD1 CASSSDRGVNEKLFF TGTGCCAGCAGCTCGGACAGGGGAGTTAATGAAAAACTGTTTTTT
TRBJ2-7 TRBV27 NA TRBD2 CASSSGLHTYEQYF TGTGCCAGCAGTTCGGGACTACATACCTACGAGCAGTACTTC
TRBJ2-3 TRBV6-5 NA NA CASAWAGSTDTQYF TGTGCCAGCGCGTGGGCGGGGAGCACAGATACGCAGTATTTT